Given below is one TCR beta chain in context. The sample originates from a study of blood T cell repertoires in COVID-19. The wider study: Sites across the United States, Italy and Spain contributed samples from acute and convalescent COVID-19. PBMCs, B-cell-depleted T cells, or T cells were the source of the cDNA or gDNA that made up the material.

Original processing notes: Using reference gene primer amplification, nucleated cell counts were estimated. Libraries were prepared by immunoSEQ multiplex PCR; TCRdb keeps only in-frame clonotypes and omits some of them. V, J and clone size are taken as reported in that table, and D and trimming were inferred from the DNA itself. This table holds roughly 250,000 clones, 80% to 90% found once. The trim removed 2 bases at V and 0 bases at J, leaving 12 bases unmatched. CDR3 length equals 19 residues. Germline-derived CDR1 and CDR2 are KGHSH and LQKENI. Sequenced input: peripheral blood. This TCR was recovered from a woman between 45 and 65 years old with acute or convalescent COVID-19. J is TRBJ2-3 and V is TRBV18, with 9 nucleotides matching TRBD2. CDR3: CASSPTKTLAGASTDTQYF. The CDR3 region has the DNA TGTGCCAGCTCACCAACGAAAACCTTAGCGGGAGCCAGCACAGATACGCAGTATTTT.